The source of this T cell receptor (beta chain) is a study of blood T cell repertoires in COVID-19. The repertoire was sequenced with immunoSEQ multiplex PCR; TCRdb's copy has only in-frame clones and lacks some. The sample lists approximately 79,000 clones, 65% to 85% occurring once. The CDR3 runs 15 residues. The ends lost 3 bases at V and 8 bases at J; junction bases unmatched: 4. The germline V gene has CDR1 MGHRA and CDR2 YSYEKL. The chain carries TRBV4-1 and TRBJ2-2, with 12 bases fitting TRBD2. The receptor was derived from a man aged 50-59 years with COVID-19, enrolled during active disease. Material: peripheral blood. Here the CDR3 DNA reads TGCGCCAGCAGCCAGGCTAGCGGGAGGGCGGGGGAGCTGTTTTTT. Its protein is CASSQASGRAGELFF.